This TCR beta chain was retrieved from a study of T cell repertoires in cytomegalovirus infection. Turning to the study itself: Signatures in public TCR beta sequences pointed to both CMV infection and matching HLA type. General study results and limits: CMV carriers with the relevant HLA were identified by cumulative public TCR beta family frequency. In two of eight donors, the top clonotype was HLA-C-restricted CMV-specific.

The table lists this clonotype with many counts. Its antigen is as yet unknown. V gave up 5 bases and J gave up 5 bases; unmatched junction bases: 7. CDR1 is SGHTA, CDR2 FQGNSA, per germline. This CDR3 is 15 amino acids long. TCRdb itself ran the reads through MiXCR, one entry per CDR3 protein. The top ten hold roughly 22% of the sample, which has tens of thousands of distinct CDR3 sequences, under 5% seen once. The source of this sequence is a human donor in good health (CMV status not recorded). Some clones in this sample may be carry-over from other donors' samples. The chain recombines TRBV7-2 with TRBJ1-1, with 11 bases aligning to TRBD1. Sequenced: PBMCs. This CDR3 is CASSSGQGANTEAFF. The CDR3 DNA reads TGTGCCAGCAGCAGTGGACAGGGGGCTAATACTGAAGCTTTCTTT.